These 28 T cell receptor beta chains were all obtained from the same sample, sequenced in a study of tumor-infiltrating lymphocytes in localized non-small cell lung cancer. The assay was immunoSEQ multiplex PCR, and TCRdb's table has in-frame clones only and misses some. Among some 14,000 clones listed, roughly 70% were seen once. Sequencing used lung tumor tissue. The receptors were sampled from a human donor with non-small cell lung cancer.

The V call is TRBV5-1, the J call TRBJ2-5; 12 nucleotides match TRBD2. The V and J ends lost 4 bases and 5 bases, in that order; junction bases with no gene match: 6. Germline CDR1 SGHRS, CDR2 YFSETQ. There are 15 residues in the CDR3. The CDR3 region has the DNA TGCGCCAGCAGCCTAGGACTAGCGGGAACGGAGACCCAGTACTTC. Encoded protein: CASSLGLAGTETQYF.

V and J are TRBV18 and TRBJ2-6, with TRBD1 as a possible D gene (6 bases). Trimming stripped 5 bases from V and 1 base from J, with 9 bases between. The CDR3 length is 15 residues. Germline lookup yields CDR1 KGHSH and CDR2 LQKENI. The CDR3 sequence: CASSWGQSGANVLTF. The CDR3 nucleotides are TGTGCCAGCTCATGGGGGCAATCTGGGGCCAACGTCCTGACTTTC.

The chain couples TRBV7-8 to TRBJ1-1; 7 bases match TRBD1. The CDR3 totals 14 residues. V was pared by 1 base and J by 8 bases, with 7 bases of the junction left unmatched. The germline CDR1 and CDR2 sequences are SGHVS and FQNEAQ. In DNA, the CDR3 is TGTGCCAGCAGCTTAGTCATGAGGGACAGAGAAGCTTTCTTT. Amino acids: CASSLVMRDREAFF.

The CDR3 reads CASSFPLRGGYTF. The CDR3 DNA reads TGTGCCAGCAGTTTTCCTTTAAGGGGGGGCTACACCTTC. The chain employs TRBV28 and TRBJ1-2; TRBD1 is a possible D gene (6 bases). Trimming left V 3 bases short and J 8 bases short, with 13 bases between. Germline V gives CDR1 MDHEN, CDR2 SYDVKM. The CDR3 has 13 residues.

The CDR3 loop reads CASSVSVGVSYLAGGNTGELFF. Written as DNA, the CDR3 is TGTGCCAGCAGCGTATCGGTGGGGGTCTCTTACCTAGCGGGGGGAAACACCGGGGAGCTGTTTTTT. The chain is built from TRBV9 and TRBJ2-2; TRBD2 aligns across 11 bases. The junction had 19 bases not matched to a gene; V was cut back by 1 base and J by 2 bases. This CDR3 spans 22 amino acids. The germline CDR1 and CDR2 sequences are SGDLS and YYNGEE.

V usage is TRBV6-4 and J usage is TRBJ1-2, with D possibly matching TRBD1 (5 bases). In germline, CDR1 is MRHNA, CDR2 SNTAGT. Trimming took 4 bases from V and 4 from J, leaving 13 bases between them. The CDR3 loop spans 14 amino acids. This chain's CDR3 is CASSATQGPYGYTF. The CDR3 coding sequence is TGTGCCAGCAGTGCTACCCAGGGTCCCTATGGCTACACCTTC.

This sequence joins TRBV10-3 and TRBJ2-7, with TRBD2 identical over 14 bases. After removal of 0 bases from V and 2 bases from J, the junction contained 0 bases not matched to a gene. This CDR3 comprises 16 residues. Germline CDR1 is ENHRY and CDR2 is SYGVKD. CDR3 nucleotide sequence: TGTGCCATCAGTGAGTCGACTAGCGGGGGGGCCTACGAGCAGTACTTC. This encodes CAISESTSGGAYEQYF.

The genes are TRBV6-1 and TRBJ1-1; 9 positions agree with TRBD1. Germline V lookup: CDR1 MNHNS, CDR2 SASEGT. This CDR3 spans 15 amino acids. With 8 bases clipped from V and 0 bases from J, the junction kept 7 bases outside the gene matches. The CDR3 region has the DNA TGTGCCAGCTATCCCGGGACAGGGATGAACACTGAAGCTTTCTTT. This encodes CASYPGTGMNTEAFF.

The chain is built from TRBV11-2 and TRBJ2-5; 7 bases align to TRBD2. The trim removed 1 base at V and 3 bases at J, leaving 2 bases unmatched. The CDR3 has 14 residues. The germline gives CDR1 SGHAT, CDR2 FQNNGV. In DNA form, the CDR3 reads TGTGCCAGCAGCTTAGCGGGGGGTAAAGAGACCCAGTACTTC. Its protein product is CASSLAGGKETQYF.

The chain carries TRBV25-1 and TRBJ1-2; TRBD1 agrees at 8 bases. From germline, CDR1 is MGHDK and CDR2 SYGVNS. The length of the CDR3 is 14 residues. V was clipped by 7 bases and J by 8 bases; unmatched bases: 12. CDR3 protein: CASKPSGRGPGYTF. The CDR3 nucleotides read TGTGCCAGCAAACCCAGCGGCAGGGGGCCCGGCTACACCTTC.

This clone was recorded only once. This chain connects TRBV5-1 to TRBJ2-5; TRBD2 aligns across 10 bases. V lost 0 bases, J lost 4 bases, and 3 bases stayed unmatched. This CDR3 has 15 residues. Germline CDR1 reads SGHRS; CDR2 reads YFSETQ. CDR3 in amino acids: CASSLAAGGLETQYF. The CDR3 DNA sequence: TGCGCCAGCAGCTTGGCAGCGGGGGGGCTAGAGACCCAGTACTTC.

V gene TRBV5-1 combines with J gene TRBJ1-4; TRBD1 agrees at 10 bases. Germline CDR1 reads SGHRS; CDR2 reads YFSETQ. Unmatched junction bases numbered 10, after V lost 4 bases and J lost 7 bases. The CDR3 runs to 16 residues. The CDR3 here is CASSLDPGTGAEKLFF. For the CDR3, the DNA is TGCGCCAGCAGCCTGGACCCCGGGACAGGGGCTGAAAAACTGTTTTTT.

CDR3 sequence (DNA): TGTGCCAGCAGCTCCCAGGGGGGATTCTCCTACGAGCAGTACTTC. Its translation: CASSSQGGFSYEQYF. The chain employs TRBV7-2 and TRBJ2-7, with a weak D call TRBD1 (7 bases). The length of the CDR3 is 15 residues. Germline-derived CDR1 and CDR2 are SGHTA and FQGNSA. V lost 4 bases to trimming and J lost 0 bases, with 13 bases between them.

The chain uses TRBV2 and TRBJ2-1, with 7 bases that match TRBD2. CDR1 is SNHLY and CDR2 is FYNNEI in the germline V gene. Germline trimming cut 5 bases from V and 3 bases from J; bases unmatched to any gene: 4. The CDR3 sequence is 14 residues long. As DNA, the CDR3 is TGTGCCAGCAGTACCCGCGGGGGCTACAATGAGCAGTTCTTC. As protein: CASSTRGGYNEQFF.

The CDR3 DNA reads as TGTGCCAGCAGTTACCACCTATACAATGAGCAGTTCTTC. As protein: CASSYHLYNEQFF. V usage is TRBV6-5 and J usage is TRBJ2-1; D is undetermined. This CDR3 has 13 residues. Between the trimmed V and J ends, which lost 2 bases and 4 bases, there was a span of 6 bases. The germline V gene has CDR1 MNHEY and CDR2 SVGAGI.

There are a few counts of this clone. V usage is TRBV11-2 and J usage is TRBJ1-1, with D unresolved. Germline V gives CDR1 SGHAT, CDR2 FQNNGV. This CDR3 is 15 amino acids long. V gave up 3 bases and J gave up 1 base, with 12 bases separating them. In DNA form, the CDR3 reads TGTGCCAGCAGCTTTCGGACCGGAGGGAACACTGAAGCTTTCTTT. Residues: CASSFRTGGNTEAFF.

The gene calls are TRBV7-2 and TRBJ1-2, with D unclear. V was pared by 3 bases and J by 5 bases, with 10 bases between. CDR3 length: 13 residues. The germline CDR1 and CDR2 sequences are SGHTA and FQGNSA. CDR3 DNA sequence: TGTGCCAGCAGCTTCGATAACCTTTATGGCTACACCTTC. Translating gives CASSFDNLYGYTF.

The CDR3 DNA reads TGTGCCAGCAGTTTACCATATGATACGCAGTATTTT. It is translated as CASSLPYDTQYF. The chain combines TRBV28 with TRBJ2-3; no clear D gene. The CDR3 covers 12 residues. V gave up 2 bases and J gave up 6 bases, with 6 bases separating them. Germline CDR1 MDHEN, CDR2 SYDVKM.

The chain recombines TRBV7-2 with TRBJ2-5; TRBD1 aligns across 8 bases. This CDR3 comprises 15 residues. The germline gives CDR1 SGHTA, CDR2 FQGNSA. V was pared by 4 bases and J by 1 base, with 5 bases of the junction left unmatched. CDR3 sequence (DNA): TGTGCCAGCAGCTATTTTACAGGGGGCCAAGAGACCCAGTACTTC. It encodes CASSYFTGGQETQYF.

This clone was seen a single time. The genes are TRBV29-1 and TRBJ1-1; D is unclear. This CDR3 spans 13 amino acids. In germline, CDR1 is SQVTM, CDR2 ANQGSEA. V shed 6 bases and J shed 3 bases, with 14 bases lying between them. CDR3 sequence (DNA): TGCAGCGTGAGGCGGAATGCGGACACTGAAGCTTTCTTT. This codes for CSVRRNADTEAFF.

This clone appeared a single time. The rearrangement uses TRBV2 and TRBJ2-7, with D tentatively TRBD1 or TRBD2 (5 bases each). V lost 5 bases, J lost 0 bases, and 14 bases lay in between. The CDR3 loop spans 15 amino acids. Germline V gene lookup returns CDR1 SNHLY and CDR2 FYNNEI. Written as DNA, the CDR3 is TGTGCCAGCAGTCGGGGACCCCCCGGCTCCTACGAGCAGTACTTC. Translated: CASSRGPPGSYEQYF. Complete variable domain (other parts from reference TRBV2 and TRBJ2-7): EPEVTQTPSHQVTQMGQEVILRCVPISNHLYFYWYRQILGQKVEFLVSFYNNEISEKSEIFDDQFSVERPDGSNFTLKIRSTKLEDSAMYFCASSRGPPGSYEQYFGPGTRLTVT.

The rearrangement links TRBV19 to TRBJ1-5, with 10 bases that match TRBD1. The CDR3 length is 15 residues. Germline CDR1 is LNHDA and CDR2 is SQIVND (reference sequence). J gave up 6 bases and V 5 bases, and 7 bases lay outside the gene matches. The CDR3 region has the DNA TGTGCCAGTAGTTTACCGGGACAGGGGATTCAGCCCCAGCATTTT. Residues: CASSLPGQGIQPQHF.

The rearrangement joins TRBV27 to TRBJ1-1; 7 bases are a match to TRBD1. Germline V gives CDR1 MNHEY, CDR2 SMNVEV (reference sequence). Trimming at V came to 5 bases and at J to 1 base, leaving 10 bases not matched to a gene. The CDR3 is made up of 16 amino acids. For the CDR3, the DNA is TGTGCCAGCAGTGGGACCGGGACAGAGCCGAACACTGAAGCTTTCTTT. Amino acid sequence: CASSGTGTEPNTEAFF.

This chain uses TRBV6-1 with TRBJ1-1; D is possibly TRBD1 (6 bases). V shed 8 bases and J shed 7 bases, with 14 bases lying between them. This CDR3 has 12 amino acids. Germline CDR1 reads MNHNS; CDR2 reads SASEGT. CDR3 protein: CASHRDIGEAFF. The CDR3 DNA is TGTGCCAGCCACCGGGACATCGGTGAAGCTTTCTTT.

The J gene is TRBJ1-1, the V gene TRBV15; no reliable D call. V lost 0 bases and J lost 4, with 12 bases in between. This CDR3 spans 15 amino acids. The germline CDR1 and CDR2 sequences are LNHNV and YYDKDF (reference sequence). In nucleotides, the CDR3 is TGTGCCACCAGCAGAGATAGCGTGCGGGCCACTGAAGCTTTCTTT. Translation gives CATSRDSVRATEAFF.

This rearrangement joins TRBV10-1 to TRBJ1-1; no reliable D call. V lost 7 bases and J lost 0, with 9 bases in between. The CDR3 contains 13 residues. Germline CDR1 reads WNHNN; CDR2 reads SYGVQD (reference sequence). The CDR3 protein is CASKQSLNTEAFF. CDR3 DNA: TGCGCCAGCAAACAAAGCCTGAACACTGAAGCTTTCTTT.

This clone has a handful of counts. The chain employs TRBV19 and TRBJ1-1; 8 nucleotides align to TRBD1. Germline CDR1 reads LNHDA; CDR2 reads SQIVND (reference sequence). The V and J ends lost 3 bases and 10 bases, in that order; junction bases with no gene match: 10. The CDR3 length is 14 residues. The CDR3, as DNA: TGTGCCAGTAGTATCGAGCAGGGGGCGGTACGAGCTTTCTTT. Protein product: CASSIEQGAVRAFF.

This chain joins TRBV5-1 and TRBJ2-7; possible D gene TRBD2, 6 bases. The CDR3 spans 14 residues. Germline values: CDR1 SGHRS, CDR2 YFSETQ. Trimming pared 4 bases from V and 2 bases from J, leaving 13 bases between. The DNA for the CDR3 is TGCGCCAGCAGCGAGGGACTGGAACCCTACGAGCAGTACTTC. Translation gives CASSEGLEPYEQYF.